The clone carrying this TCR beta chain occurred many times. The sample originates from a study of T cells in Graves' hyperthyroidism and ophthalmopathy. Germline CDR1 MNHEY, CDR2 SMNVEV (reference sequence). The CDR3 covers 15 residues. Between the trimmed V and J ends, which lost 1 base and 4 bases, there was a span of 12 bases. Amplified TCR beta CDR3 regions came from RNA transcripts. HTBI primers were employed in a first-round RT-PCR of the TCR CDR3. TCRdb fed the multiplex PCR reads into MiXCR, producing one record per CDR3 protein. The sample has about 600,000 distinct CDR3 sequences; approximately 15% are singletons.

The V call is TRBV27, the J call TRBJ2-3, with D possibly TRBD1 on 5 matching bases. The sequence was obtained from a woman aged 40 to 50 with Graves' ophthalmopathy. The sequenced sample was blood. CDR3 DNA sequence: TGTGCCAGCAGTTTATGGACACCCGGCGCAGATACGCAGTATTTT. This gives the protein CASSLWTPGADTQYF.